Here is one TCR beta chain with its context. The source of the sample is a study of shared clonotypes between healthy human individuals. Sequenced by immunoSEQ multiplex PCR; TCRdb stores in-frame clones only, minus some. The sample lists fewer than 1.8 million clones, approximately 98.5% seen once, with approximately 0.4% in the top ten. The CDR3 has 13 residues. Trimming took off 1 base at V and 3 bases at J, with 7 bases between the two ends. CDR1 is MNHNS, CDR2 SASEGT, per germline. The chain couples TRBV6-1 to TRBJ2-7; D call uncertain. The receptor comes from a man aged 25 to 45 in good health. Source material: naive CD4+ T cells sorted from blood. This sample's subset: CD45RA+ positively selected. CDR3 sequence: CASSEVWGYEQYF. In DNA, the CDR3 is TGTGCCAGCAGTGAAGTATGGGGCTACGAGCAGTACTTC.